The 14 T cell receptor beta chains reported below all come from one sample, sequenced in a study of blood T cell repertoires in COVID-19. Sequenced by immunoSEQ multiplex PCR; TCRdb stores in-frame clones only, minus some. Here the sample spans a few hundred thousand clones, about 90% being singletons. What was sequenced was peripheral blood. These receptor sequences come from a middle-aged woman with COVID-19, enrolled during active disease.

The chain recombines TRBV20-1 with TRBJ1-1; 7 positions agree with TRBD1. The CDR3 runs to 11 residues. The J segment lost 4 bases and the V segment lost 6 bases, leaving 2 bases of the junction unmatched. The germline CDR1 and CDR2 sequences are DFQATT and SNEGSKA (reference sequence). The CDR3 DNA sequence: TGCAGTGCGACAGGGTTCACTGAAGCTTTCTTT. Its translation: CSATGFTEAFF.

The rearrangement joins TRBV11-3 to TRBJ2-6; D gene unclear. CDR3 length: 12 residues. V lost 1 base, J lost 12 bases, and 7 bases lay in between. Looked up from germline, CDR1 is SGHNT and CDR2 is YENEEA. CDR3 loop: CASSLAYSVLTF. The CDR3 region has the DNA TGTGCCAGCAGCTTAGCCTATAGCGTCCTGACTTTC.

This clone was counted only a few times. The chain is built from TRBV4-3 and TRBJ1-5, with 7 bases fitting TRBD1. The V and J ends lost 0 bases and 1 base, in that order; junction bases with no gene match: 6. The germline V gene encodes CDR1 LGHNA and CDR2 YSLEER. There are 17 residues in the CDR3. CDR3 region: CASSQDPEQGSNQPQHF. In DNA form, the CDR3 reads TGCGCCAGCAGCCAAGATCCCGAACAGGGGAGCAATCAGCCCCAGCATTTT.

This CDR3 reads CASSLQGTRLETQYF. The CDR3 DNA sequence: TGTGCCAGCAGCCTCCAAGGGACTCGGCTCGAGACCCAGTACTTC. The gene calls are TRBV11-2 and TRBJ2-5, with a possible D match to TRBD2 (6 bases). V was trimmed by 5 bases and J by 5 bases, leaving 18 bases between them. Germline CDR1 and CDR2: SGHAT and FQNNGV. This CDR3 is built from 15 residues.

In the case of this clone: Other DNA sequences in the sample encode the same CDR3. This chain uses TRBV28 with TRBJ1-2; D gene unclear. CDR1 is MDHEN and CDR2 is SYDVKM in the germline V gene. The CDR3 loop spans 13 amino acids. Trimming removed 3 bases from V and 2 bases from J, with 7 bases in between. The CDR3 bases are TGTGCCAGCAGTTTTCGAGCCAACTATGGCTACACCTTC. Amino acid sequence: CASSFRANYGYTF.

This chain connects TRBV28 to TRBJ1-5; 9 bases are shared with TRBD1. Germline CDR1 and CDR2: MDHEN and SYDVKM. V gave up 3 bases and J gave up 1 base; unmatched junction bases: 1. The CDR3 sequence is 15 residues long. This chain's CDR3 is CASSLGQGSNQPQHF. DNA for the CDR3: TGTGCCAGCAGTTTGGGACAGGGAAGCAATCAGCCCCAGCATTTT. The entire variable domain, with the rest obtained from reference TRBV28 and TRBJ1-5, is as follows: DVKVTQSSRYLVKRTGEKVFLECVQDMDHENMFWYRQDPGLGLRLIYFSYDVKMKEKGDIPEGYSVSREKKERFSLILESASTNQTSMYLCASSLGQGSNQPQHFGDGTRLSIL.

CDR3 loop: CASSVTGAVGYTF. The CDR3 nucleotides read TGTGCCAGCAGCGTGACAGGGGCAGTTGGCTACACCTTC. The chain recombines TRBV9 with TRBJ1-2; TRBD1 agrees at 8 bases. The germline CDR1 and CDR2 sequences are SGDLS and YYNGEE. The CDR3 has 13 residues. The ends lost 2 bases at V and 7 bases at J; junction bases unmatched: 4. Full variable domain (missing parts from reference TRBV9 and TRBJ1-2): DSGVTQTPKHLITATGQRVTLRCSPRSGDLSVYWYQQSLDQGLQFLIQYYNGEERAKGNILERFSAQQFPDLHSELNLSSLELGDSALYFCASSVTGAVGYTFGSGTRLTVV.

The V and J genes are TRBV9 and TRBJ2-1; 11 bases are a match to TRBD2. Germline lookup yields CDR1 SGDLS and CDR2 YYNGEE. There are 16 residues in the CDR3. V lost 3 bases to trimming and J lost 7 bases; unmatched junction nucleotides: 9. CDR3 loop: CASSAHPGLAANEQFF. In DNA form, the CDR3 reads TGTGCCAGCAGCGCGCATCCGGGACTAGCGGCAAATGAGCAGTTCTTC.

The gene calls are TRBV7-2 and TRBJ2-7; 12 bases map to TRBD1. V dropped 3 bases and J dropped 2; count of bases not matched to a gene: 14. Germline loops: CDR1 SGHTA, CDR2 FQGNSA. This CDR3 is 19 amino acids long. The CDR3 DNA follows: TGTGCCAGCAGCTTGGCGGGACAGGGGGCCTTTGCGTCGACCTACGAGCAGTACTTC. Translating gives CASSLAGQGAFASTYEQYF. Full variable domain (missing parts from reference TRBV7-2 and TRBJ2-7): GAGVSQSPSNKVTEKGKDVELRCDPISGHTALYWYRQSLGQGLEFLIYFQGNSAPDKSGLPSDRFSAERTGGSVSTLTIQRTQQEDSAVYLCASSLAGQGAFASTYEQYFGPGTRLTVT.

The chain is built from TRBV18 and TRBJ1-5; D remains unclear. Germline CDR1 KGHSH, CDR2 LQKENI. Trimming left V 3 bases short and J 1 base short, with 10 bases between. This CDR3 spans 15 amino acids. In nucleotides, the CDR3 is TGTGCCAGCTCACCGACACGGAAGAGCAATCAGCCCCAGCATTTT. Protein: CASSPTRKSNQPQHF.

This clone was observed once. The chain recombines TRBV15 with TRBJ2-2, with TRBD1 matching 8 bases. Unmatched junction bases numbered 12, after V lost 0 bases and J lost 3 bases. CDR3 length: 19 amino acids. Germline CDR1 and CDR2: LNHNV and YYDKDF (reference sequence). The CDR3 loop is CATSREWPGAGGHTGELFF. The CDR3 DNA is TGTGCCACCAGCAGAGAGTGGCCCGGGGCAGGGGGCCACACCGGGGAGCTGTTTTTT.

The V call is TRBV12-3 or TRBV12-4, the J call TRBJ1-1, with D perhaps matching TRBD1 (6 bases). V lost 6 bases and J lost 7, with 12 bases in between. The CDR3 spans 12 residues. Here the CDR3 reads CASSPQGFEAFF. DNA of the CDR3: TGTGCCAGCAGCCCACAGGGCTTTGAAGCTTTCTTT.

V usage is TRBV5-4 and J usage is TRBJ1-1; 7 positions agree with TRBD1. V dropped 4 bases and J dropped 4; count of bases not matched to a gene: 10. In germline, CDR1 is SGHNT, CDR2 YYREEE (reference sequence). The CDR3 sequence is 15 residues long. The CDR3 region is CASSAPQGVGTEAFF. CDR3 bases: TGTGCCAGCAGCGCCCCCCAGGGGGTAGGCACTGAAGCTTTCTTT.

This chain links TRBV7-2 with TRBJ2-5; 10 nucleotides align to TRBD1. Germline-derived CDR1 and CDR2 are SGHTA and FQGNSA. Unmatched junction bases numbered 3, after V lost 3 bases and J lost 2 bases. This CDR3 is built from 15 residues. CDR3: CASSFPGQGQETQYF. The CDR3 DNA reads TGTGCCAGCAGCTTTCCGGGACAGGGGCAAGAGACCCAGTACTTC.